This TCR beta chain was captured by sequencing in a study of early T cells in non-severe SARS-CoV-2 infection. Study as a whole: Unsorted whole blood bulk RNA was sequenced, with unpaired chains. Whole-study results and caveats: Lookups in VDJdb leaned toward anti-spike CD8 responses and missed private and CD4 specificities.

The germline V gene encodes CDR1 KGHDR and CDR2 SFDVKD. The J segment lost 0 bases and the V segment lost 7 bases, leaving 1 base of the junction unmatched. CDR3 length: 14 amino acids. This clonotype was detected ten times or more. The antigen remains undetermined. Using its own MiXCR run on the 5' RACE reads, TCRdb lists one record per CDR3 protein. The sample includes about 62,000 distinct CDR3 sequences, about 9.3% of them seen just once. Sample: whole blood. V and J are TRBV24-1 and TRBJ2-2, with 7 bases matching TRBD1. The TCR comes from an adult who was a healthcare worker with PCR-confirmed SARS-CoV-2 infection or an uninfected control (not recorded which). CDR3 nucleotide sequence: TGTGCCACCAGAGGGACAGCGAACACCGGGGAGCTGTTTTTT. The encoded protein is CATRGTANTGELFF.